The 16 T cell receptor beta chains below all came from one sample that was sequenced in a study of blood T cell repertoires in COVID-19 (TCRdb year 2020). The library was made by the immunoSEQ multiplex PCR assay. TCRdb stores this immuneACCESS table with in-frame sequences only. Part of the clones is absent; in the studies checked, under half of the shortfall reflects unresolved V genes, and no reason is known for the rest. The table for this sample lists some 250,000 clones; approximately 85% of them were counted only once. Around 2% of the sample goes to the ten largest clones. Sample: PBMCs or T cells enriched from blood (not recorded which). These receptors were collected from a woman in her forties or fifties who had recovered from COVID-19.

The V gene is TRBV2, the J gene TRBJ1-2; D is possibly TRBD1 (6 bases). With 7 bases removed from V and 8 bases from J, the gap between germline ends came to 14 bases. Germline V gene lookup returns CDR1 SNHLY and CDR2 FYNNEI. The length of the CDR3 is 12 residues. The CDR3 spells CASKVYRDGYTF. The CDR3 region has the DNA TGTGCCAGCAAGGTTTACAGGGACGGCTACACCTTC.

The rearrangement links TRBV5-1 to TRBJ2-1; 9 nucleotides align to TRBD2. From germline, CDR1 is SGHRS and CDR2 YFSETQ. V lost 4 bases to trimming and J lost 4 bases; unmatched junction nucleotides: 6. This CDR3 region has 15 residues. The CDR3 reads CASSIGTSKYNEQFF. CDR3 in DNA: TGCGCCAGCAGCATTGGGACTAGCAAGTACAATGAGCAGTTCTTC.

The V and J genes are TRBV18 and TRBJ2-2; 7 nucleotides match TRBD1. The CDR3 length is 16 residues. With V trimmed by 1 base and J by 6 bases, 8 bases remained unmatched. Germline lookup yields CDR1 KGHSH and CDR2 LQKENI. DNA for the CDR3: TGTGCCAGCTCACCACGTATAGAGGGGGCGTCCGGGGAGCTGTTTTTT. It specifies CASSPRIEGASGELFF.

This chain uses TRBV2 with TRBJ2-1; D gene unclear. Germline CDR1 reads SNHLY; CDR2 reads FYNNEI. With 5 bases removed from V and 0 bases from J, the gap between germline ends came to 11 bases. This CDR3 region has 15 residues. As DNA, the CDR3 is TGTGCCAGCAGTCCCTCGGTATCCTCCTACAATGAGCAGTTCTTC. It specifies CASSPSVSSYNEQFF. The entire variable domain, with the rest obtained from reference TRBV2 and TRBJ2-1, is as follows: EPEVTQTPSHQVTQMGQEVILRCVPISNHLYFYWYRQILGQKVEFLVSFYNNEISEKSEIFDDQFSVERPDGSNFTLKIRSTKLEDSAMYFCASSPSVSSYNEQFFGPGTRLTVL.

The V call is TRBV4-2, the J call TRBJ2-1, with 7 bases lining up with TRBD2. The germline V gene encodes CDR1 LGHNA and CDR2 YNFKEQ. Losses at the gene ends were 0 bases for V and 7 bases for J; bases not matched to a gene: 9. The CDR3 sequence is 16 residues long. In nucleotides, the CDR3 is TGTGCCAGCAGCCAAGATGGGGCTAGCGGAGGGAATGAGCAGTTCTTC. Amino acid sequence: CASSQDGASGGNEQFF.

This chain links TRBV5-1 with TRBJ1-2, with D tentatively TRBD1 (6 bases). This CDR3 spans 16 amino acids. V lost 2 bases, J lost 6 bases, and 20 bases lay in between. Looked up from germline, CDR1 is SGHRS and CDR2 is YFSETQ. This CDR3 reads CASSFMVAGVLNGYTF. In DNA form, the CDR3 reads TGCGCCAGCAGCTTTATGGTAGCAGGGGTGTTAAATGGCTACACCTTC.

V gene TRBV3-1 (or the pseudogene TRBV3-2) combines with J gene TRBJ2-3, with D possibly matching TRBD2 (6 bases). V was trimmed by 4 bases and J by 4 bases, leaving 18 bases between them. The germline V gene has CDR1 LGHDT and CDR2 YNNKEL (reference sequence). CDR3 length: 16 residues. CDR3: CASSPTLGGTSDTQYF. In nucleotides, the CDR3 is TGTGCCAGCAGCCCCACCCTGGGCGGGACCTCAGATACGCAGTATTTT.

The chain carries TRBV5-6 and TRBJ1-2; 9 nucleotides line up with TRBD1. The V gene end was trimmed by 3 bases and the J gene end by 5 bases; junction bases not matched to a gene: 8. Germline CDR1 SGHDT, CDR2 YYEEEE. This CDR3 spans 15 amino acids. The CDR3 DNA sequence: TGTGCCAGCAGCTCGGGGGGGACAGGGATTTATGGCTACACCTTC. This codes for CASSSGGTGIYGYTF. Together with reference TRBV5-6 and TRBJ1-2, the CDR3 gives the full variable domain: DAGVTQSPTHLIKTRGQQVTLRCSPKSGHDTVSWYQQALGQGPQFIFQYYEEEERQRGNFPDRFSGHQFPNYSSELNVNALLLGDSALYLCASSSGGTGIYGYTFGSGTRLTVV.

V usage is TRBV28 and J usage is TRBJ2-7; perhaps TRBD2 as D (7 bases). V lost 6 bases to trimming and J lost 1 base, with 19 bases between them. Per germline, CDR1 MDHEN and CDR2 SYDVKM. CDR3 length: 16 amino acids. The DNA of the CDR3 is TGTGCCAGCAGCCAAGGGGGGACTACCCCGTCCTACGAGCAGTACTTC. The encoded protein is CASSQGGTTPSYEQYF.

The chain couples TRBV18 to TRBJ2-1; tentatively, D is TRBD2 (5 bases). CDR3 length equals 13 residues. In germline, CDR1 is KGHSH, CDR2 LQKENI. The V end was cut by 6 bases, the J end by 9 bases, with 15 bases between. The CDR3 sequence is CASSRGLLSEQFF. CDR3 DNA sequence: TGTGCCAGCTCTCGAGGGCTTCTTAGTGAGCAGTTCTTC.

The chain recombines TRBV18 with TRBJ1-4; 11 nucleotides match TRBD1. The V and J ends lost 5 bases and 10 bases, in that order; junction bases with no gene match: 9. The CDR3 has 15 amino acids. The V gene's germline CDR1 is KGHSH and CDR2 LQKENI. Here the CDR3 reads CASSSDPGQGGKLFF. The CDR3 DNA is TGTGCCAGCTCATCGGATCCGGGACAGGGGGGAAAACTGTTTTTT.

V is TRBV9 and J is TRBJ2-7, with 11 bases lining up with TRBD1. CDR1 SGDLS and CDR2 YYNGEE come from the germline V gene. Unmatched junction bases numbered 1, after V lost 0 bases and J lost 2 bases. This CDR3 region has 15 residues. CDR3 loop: CASSVGGQGAYEQYF. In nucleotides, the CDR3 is TGTGCCAGCAGCGTAGGGGGACAGGGGGCCTACGAGCAGTACTTC. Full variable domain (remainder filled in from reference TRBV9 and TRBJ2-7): DSGVTQTPKHLITATGQRVTLRCSPRSGDLSVYWYQQSLDQGLQFLIQYYNGEERAKGNILERFSAQQFPDLHSELNLSSLELGDSALYFCASSVGGQGAYEQYFGPGTRLTVT.

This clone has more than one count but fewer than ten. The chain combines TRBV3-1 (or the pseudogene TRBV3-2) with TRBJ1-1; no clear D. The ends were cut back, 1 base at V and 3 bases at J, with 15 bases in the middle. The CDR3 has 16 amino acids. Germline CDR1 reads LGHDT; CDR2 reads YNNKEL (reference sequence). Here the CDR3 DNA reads TGTGCCAGCAGCCAAGCCGTTATTGGGGAGGACACTGAAGCTTTCTTT. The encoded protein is CASSQAVIGEDTEAFF.

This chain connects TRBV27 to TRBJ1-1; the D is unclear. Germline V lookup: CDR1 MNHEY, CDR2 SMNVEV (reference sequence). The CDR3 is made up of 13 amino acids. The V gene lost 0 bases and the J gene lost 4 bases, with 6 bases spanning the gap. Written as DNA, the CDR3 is TGTGCCAGCAGTTTATCGGCCCCCACTGAAGCTTTCTTT. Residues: CASSLSAPTEAFF.

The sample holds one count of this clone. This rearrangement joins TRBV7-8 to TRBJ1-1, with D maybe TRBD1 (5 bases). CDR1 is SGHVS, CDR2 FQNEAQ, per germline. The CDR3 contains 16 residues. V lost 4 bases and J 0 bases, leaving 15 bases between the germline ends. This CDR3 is CASSYTVGAVNTEAFF. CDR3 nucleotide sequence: TGTGCCAGCAGCTACACGGTTGGGGCAGTGAACACTGAAGCTTTCTTT.

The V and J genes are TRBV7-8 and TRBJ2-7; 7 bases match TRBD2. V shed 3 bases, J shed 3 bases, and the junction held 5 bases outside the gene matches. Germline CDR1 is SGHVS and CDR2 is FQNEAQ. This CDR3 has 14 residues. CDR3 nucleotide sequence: TGTGCCAGCAGCTTGGGGACTATAAGCTACGAGCAGTACTTC. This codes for CASSLGTISYEQYF.